This TCR beta chain was documented in a study of blood T cell repertoires in COVID-19. The wider study: Acute and convalescent COVID-19 samples came from the United States, Italy and Spain. PBMCs, B-cell-depleted T cells, or T cells provided the cDNA or gDNA that made up the material.

Authors' processing steps: Amplified reference gene primers provided the basis for estimating nucleated cell counts. Some clones are missing from TCRdb's copy, which holds only in-frame ones; the method was immunoSEQ multiplex PCR. That table furnishes V, J and clone size, whereas the DNA furnished D and trimming. The table has some 340,000 clones, around 85% seen once. The CDR3 totals 13 residues. CDR1 GTSNPN and CDR2 SVGIG come from the germline V gene (reference sequence). With 3 bases removed from V and 5 bases from J, the gap between germline ends came to 14 bases. The clonotype originates from a woman aged 18 to 35 with acute or convalescent COVID-19. The chain recombines TRBV30 with TRBJ2-7; D might be TRBD2 (5 bases). Sequencing input: peripheral blood. The CDR3 DNA follows: TGTGCCTGGAGCGGGGATTCTAGGCACGAGCAGTACTTC. This encodes CAWSGDSRHEQYF.